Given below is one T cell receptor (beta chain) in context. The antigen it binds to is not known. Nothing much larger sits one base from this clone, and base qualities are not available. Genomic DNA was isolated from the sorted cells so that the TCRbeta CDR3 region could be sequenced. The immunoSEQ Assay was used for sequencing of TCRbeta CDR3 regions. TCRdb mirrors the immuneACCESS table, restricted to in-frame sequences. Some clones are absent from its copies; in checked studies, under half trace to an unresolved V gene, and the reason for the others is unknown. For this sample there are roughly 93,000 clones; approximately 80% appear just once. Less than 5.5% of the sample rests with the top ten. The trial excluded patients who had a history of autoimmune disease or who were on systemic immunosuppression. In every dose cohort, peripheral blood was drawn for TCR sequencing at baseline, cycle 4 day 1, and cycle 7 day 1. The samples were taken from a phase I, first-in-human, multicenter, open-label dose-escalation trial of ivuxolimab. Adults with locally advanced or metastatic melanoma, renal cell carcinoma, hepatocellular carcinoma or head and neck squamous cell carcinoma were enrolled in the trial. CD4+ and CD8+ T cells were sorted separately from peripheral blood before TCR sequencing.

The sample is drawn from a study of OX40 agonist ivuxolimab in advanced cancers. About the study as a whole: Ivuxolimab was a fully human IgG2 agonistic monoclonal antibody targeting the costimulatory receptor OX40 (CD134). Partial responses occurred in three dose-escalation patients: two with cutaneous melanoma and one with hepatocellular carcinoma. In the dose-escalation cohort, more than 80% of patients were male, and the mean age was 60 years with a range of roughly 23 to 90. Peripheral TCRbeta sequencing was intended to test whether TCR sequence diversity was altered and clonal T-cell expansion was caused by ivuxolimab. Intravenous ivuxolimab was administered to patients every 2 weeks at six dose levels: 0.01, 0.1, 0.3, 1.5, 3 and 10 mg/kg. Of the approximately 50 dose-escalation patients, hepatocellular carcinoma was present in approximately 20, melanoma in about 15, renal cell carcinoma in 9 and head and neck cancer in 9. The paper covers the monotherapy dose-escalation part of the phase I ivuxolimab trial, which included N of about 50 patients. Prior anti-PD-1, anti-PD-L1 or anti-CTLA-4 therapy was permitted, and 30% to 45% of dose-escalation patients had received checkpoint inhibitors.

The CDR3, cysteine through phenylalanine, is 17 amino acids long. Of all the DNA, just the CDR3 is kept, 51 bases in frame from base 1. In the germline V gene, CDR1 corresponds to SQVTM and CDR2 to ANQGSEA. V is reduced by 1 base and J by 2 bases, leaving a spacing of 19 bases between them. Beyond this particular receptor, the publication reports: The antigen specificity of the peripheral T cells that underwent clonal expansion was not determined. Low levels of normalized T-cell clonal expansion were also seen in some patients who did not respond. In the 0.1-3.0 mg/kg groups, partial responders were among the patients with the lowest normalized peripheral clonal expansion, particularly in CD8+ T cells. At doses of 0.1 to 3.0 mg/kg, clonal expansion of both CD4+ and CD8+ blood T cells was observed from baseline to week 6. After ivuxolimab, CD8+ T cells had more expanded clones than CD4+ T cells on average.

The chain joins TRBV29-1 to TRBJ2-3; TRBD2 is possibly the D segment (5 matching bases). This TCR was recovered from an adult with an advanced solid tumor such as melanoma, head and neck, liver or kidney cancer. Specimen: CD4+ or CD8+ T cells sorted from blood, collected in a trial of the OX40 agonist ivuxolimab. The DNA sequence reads TGCAGCGTTGAAGGGAAACAGAGGACTTTCGTCACAGATACGCAGTATTTT. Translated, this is CSVEGKQRTFVTDTQYF.